Below are 21 T cell receptor beta chains sequenced from a single sample in a study of early T cells in non-severe SARS-CoV-2 infection. TCRdb analysed the 5' RACE reads with MiXCR anew, one entry per CDR3 protein. This repertoire shows tens of thousands of distinct CDR3 sequences, over 9.5% found once; its top ten account for approximately 6.5%. The sample taken for sequencing was whole blood. Every receptor here comes from an adult who was a healthcare worker with PCR-confirmed SARS-CoV-2 infection or an uninfected control (not recorded which).

This clonotype was seen at least ten times. The chain joins TRBV11-2 to TRBJ2-3, with 9 bases aligning to TRBD2. From germline, CDR1 is SGHAT and CDR2 FQNNGV. The CDR3 sequence is 15 residues long. V was pared by 6 bases and J by 5 bases, with 9 bases of the junction left unmatched. The CDR3 DNA reads TGTGCCAGCAGAAAACCGGGACTAGCCGTAGATACGCAGTATTTT. Residues: CASRKPGLAVDTQYF.

This clonotype occurred many times. The CDR3 bases are TGTGCCAGCAGCTTAGCGGGGACTAGCGGGGACCACGAGCAGTACTTC. Its translation: CASSLAGTSGDHEQYF. V usage is TRBV7-2 and J usage is TRBJ2-7; 13 bases are a match to TRBD2. The CDR3 runs 16 residues. Per the germline V gene, CDR1 is SGHTA and CDR2 is FQGNSA. V was clipped by 0 bases and J by 5 bases; unmatched bases: 4.

This clonotype was detected ten times or more. The gene calls are TRBV6-6 and TRBJ1-5; D not certain. The germline V gene encodes CDR1 MNHNY and CDR2 SVGAGI (reference sequence). This CDR3 region has 12 residues. V lost 2 bases and J lost 6, with 5 bases in between. CDR3 nucleotide sequence: TGTGCCAGCAGTTACGAGGGTCAGCCCCAGCATTTT. Residues: CASSYEGQPQHF.

J is TRBJ2-7 and V is TRBV20-1; 9 positions match TRBD1. The germline V gene encodes CDR1 DFQATT and CDR2 SNEGSKA (reference sequence). CDR3 length equals 13 residues. With 7 bases clipped from V and 2 bases from J, the junction kept 6 bases outside the gene matches. CDR3 region: CSGWDRVPYEQYF. DNA of the CDR3: TGCAGTGGTTGGGACAGGGTCCCCTACGAGCAGTACTTC.

This chain connects TRBV6-6 to TRBJ2-1; D is unclear. CDR1 and CDR2 from the germline V gene are MNHNY and SVGAGI (reference sequence). V lost 3 bases and J lost 6, with 18 bases in between. The CDR3 contains 16 residues. The chain's CDR3 is CASSYSAPAYANEQFF. CDR3 sequence (DNA): TGTGCCAGCAGTTATTCTGCTCCCGCGTATGCCAATGAGCAGTTCTTC.

In this sample, this clonotype turned up many times. This chain uses TRBV7-2 with TRBJ2-7; tentatively, D is TRBD1 (6 bases). CDR3 length: 13 residues. CDR1 is SGHTA, CDR2 FQGNSA, per germline. V was clipped by 5 bases and J by 1 base, with 9 bases between them. CDR3 bases: TGTGCCAGCAGCCGACAGGCGTCCTACGAGCAGTACTTC. Translated, it gives CASSRQASYEQYF. Looking up the rest from reference TRBV7-2 and TRBJ2-7 gives the full variable domain: GAGVSQSPSNKVTEKGKDVELRCDPISGHTALYWYRQSLGQGLEFLIYFQGNSAPDKSGLPSDRFSAERTGGSVSTLTIQRTQQEDSAVYLCASSRQASYEQYFGPGTRLTVT.

This clonotype was picked up many times. The genes are TRBV12-3 or TRBV12-4 and TRBJ1-1; D possibly corresponds to TRBD1 (6 bases). Trimming removed 5 bases from V and 1 base from J, with 11 bases in between. This CDR3 region has 14 residues. The CDR3 here is CASSRGLKNTEAFF. CDR3 nucleotides: TGTGCCAGCAGTCGGGGGCTCAAGAACACTGAAGCTTTCTTT.

The table lists this clonotype with many counts. This chain uses TRBV25-1 with TRBJ1-1; D is perhaps TRBD1 (5 bases). Per the germline V gene, CDR1 is MGHDK and CDR2 is SYGVNS. V lost 8 bases to trimming and J lost 6 bases, with 10 bases between them. CDR3 length equals 11 residues. In DNA form, the CDR3 reads TGTGCCAGCTCGGAGGGGTCTGAAGCTTTCTTT. Translated: CASSEGSEAFF.

This clonotype came up a few times. This chain connects TRBV12-3 or TRBV12-4 to TRBJ1-5; 7 bases align to TRBD1. V shed 1 base and J 1 base; nucleotides not matched to a gene: 7. This CDR3 is built from 17 residues. The CDR3, as DNA: TGTGCCAGCAGTTTAGGGGACAGAATGTTAAGCAATCAGCCCCAGCATTTT. Encoded protein: CASSLGDRMLSNQPQHF.

As concerns this clonotype: It may be a read error: a sequence one base away is much more abundant. This chain connects TRBV21-1 to TRBJ1-4; TRBD1, the D gene given by the table, was not confirmed from the DNA. TRBV21-1 has pseudogene status. CDR3 size: 15 residues. Written as DNA, the CDR3 is TGTGCCAGCAACAAGTCAAGTGGGGGAAATGAAAAACTGTTTTTT. Translation gives CASNKSSGGNEKLFF.

V is TRBV5-1 and J is TRBJ2-3; D possibly corresponds to TRBD2 (5 bases). CDR1 is SGHRS, CDR2 YFSETQ, per germline. This CDR3 is built from 12 residues. Trimming shortened V by 0 bases and J by 8 bases, and 7 bases separated the two germline ends. CDR3: CASSLGSGTQYF. CDR3 sequence (DNA): TGCGCCAGCAGCTTGGGGAGCGGTACGCAGTATTTT.

V gene TRBV7-2 combines with J gene TRBJ2-7; the match to TRBD2 covers 9 bases. This CDR3 contains 15 residues. Germline V CDR1 and CDR2: SGHTA, FQGNSA. V lost 5 bases to trimming and J lost 0 bases; unmatched junction nucleotides: 5. CDR3 protein: CASSTGLAYSYEQYF. CDR3 DNA: TGTGCCAGCAGCACCGGACTAGCGTACTCCTACGAGCAGTACTTC. Complete variable domain (other parts from reference TRBV7-2 and TRBJ2-7): GAGVSQSPSNKVTEKGKDVELRCDPISGHTALYWYRQSLGQGLEFLIYFQGNSAPDKSGLPSDRFSAERTGGSVSTLTIQRTQQEDSAVYLCASSTGLAYSYEQYFGPGTRLTVT.

In this sample, this clonotype turned up a few times. The chain has TRBV13 and TRBJ2-1, with 11 bases lining up with TRBD2. Trimming at V came to 4 bases and at J to 7 bases, leaving 3 bases not matched to a gene. There are 14 residues in the CDR3. CDR1 and CDR2 from the germline V gene are PRHDT and FYEKMQ (reference sequence). The CDR3 DNA reads TGTGCCAGCAGCTCCGGGACTAGCGGAAATGAGCAGTTCTTC. This sequence encodes CASSSGTSGNEQFF.

This clonotype was seen many times. The V gene is TRBV28, the J gene TRBJ2-7; the D is unclear. Trimming left V 8 bases short and J 4 bases short, with 9 bases between. This CDR3 has 11 amino acids. Germline CDR1 MDHEN, CDR2 SYDVKM. CDR3 bases: TGTGCCAGCGCCTCTCAATACGAGCAGTACTTC. This encodes CASASQYEQYF.

This clonotype has only a few counts. The V gene is TRBV5-5, the J gene TRBJ1-2; TRBD1 matches at 12 bases. The CDR3 covers 17 residues. Germline values: CDR1 SGHKS, CDR2 YYEKEE (reference sequence). After removal of 3 bases from V and 6 bases from J, the junction contained 12 bases not matched to a gene. This chain's CDR3 is CASSSLSGTGGADGYTF. The CDR3 nucleotides read TGTGCCAGCAGCTCCCTTTCCGGGACAGGGGGCGCGGATGGCTACACCTTC. The full variable domain, rest sourced from reference TRBV5-5 and TRBJ1-2, is DAGVTQSPTHLIKTRGQQVTLRCSPISGHKSVSWYQQVLGQGPQFIFQYYEKEERGRGNFPDRFSARQFPNYSSELNVNALLLGDSALYLCASSSLSGTGGADGYTFGSGTRLTVV.

The rearrangement joins TRBV7-9 to TRBJ2-2; tentative D call: TRBD2 (6 bases). Trimming pared 4 bases from V and 1 base from J, leaving 13 bases between. Germline CDR1 is SEHNR and CDR2 is FQNEAQ (reference sequence). The length of the CDR3 is 16 residues. The CDR3 nucleotides read TGTGCCAGCAGCTCCCGGGATAGCGGGAACACCGGGGAGCTGTTTTTT. Translated, it gives CASSSRDSGNTGELFF.

The rearrangement joins TRBV5-1 to TRBJ2-3; 10 nucleotides agree with TRBD2. Germline V gene sequence: CDR1 SGHRS, CDR2 YFSETQ. The J segment lost 1 base and the V segment lost 8 bases, leaving 4 bases of the junction unmatched. CDR3 size: 14 residues. The chain's CDR3 is CASDLAGGTDTQYF. The CDR3 coding sequence is TGCGCCAGTGACCTAGCGGGGGGCACAGATACGCAGTATTTT.

At least ten counts were recorded for this clonotype. V usage is TRBV7-2 and J usage is TRBJ2-2, with D possibly matching TRBD2 (6 bases). This CDR3 spans 16 amino acids. V gave up 0 bases and J gave up 0 bases, with 8 bases separating them. Germline assignment: CDR1 SGHTA and CDR2 FQGNSA. The CDR3 sequence is CASSLAAGANTGELFF. CDR3 sequence (DNA): TGTGCCAGCAGCTTAGCAGCGGGCGCGAACACCGGGGAGCTGTTTTTT.

This clonotype appeared many times. The chain uses TRBV6-5 and TRBJ2-7; either TRBD1 or TRBD2 may supply D (5 bases each). V was cut by 5 bases and J by 5 bases, with 7 bases left in between. From germline, CDR1 is MNHEY and CDR2 SVGAGI. The CDR3 is 11 residues long. The CDR3 loop reads CASSRGDEQYF. As DNA, the CDR3 is TGTGCCAGCAGTCGAGGGGACGAGCAGTACTTC.

This CDR3 is CASSRTAGRGPTDTQYF. DNA of the CDR3: TGTGCCAGCAGTCGCACGGCGGGCAGGGGACCCACAGATACGCAGTATTTT. The V and J genes are TRBV6-6 and TRBJ2-3, with D tentatively TRBD1 (6 bases). This CDR3 is built from 17 residues. The V and J ends lost 5 bases and 2 bases respectively, with 20 bases between them. The germline V gene has CDR1 MNHNY and CDR2 SVGAGI (reference sequence).

There are a few counts of this clonotype. V and J are TRBV30 and TRBJ2-6; 8 nucleotides line up with TRBD1. J gave up 4 bases and V 5 bases, and 10 bases lay outside the gene matches. This CDR3 is 16 amino acids long. The V gene's germline CDR1 is GTSNPN and CDR2 SVGIG (reference sequence). The CDR3 DNA is TGTGCCTGGCCACCTACAGGGGGAGCCGGGGCCAACGTCCTGACTTTC. Encoded protein: CAWPPTGGAGANVLTF.